Presented here are 13 T cell receptor beta chains from one specimen sequenced in a study of vaccination effects on CD4 cells after COVID-19. This table comes from immunoSEQ multiplex PCR, and its TCRdb copy is limited to in-frame clones, with some not included. In the table there are tens of thousands of clones, under 75% of which are singletons. The antigens of these receptors remain unknown. Ahead of sequencing, the ViraFEST assay grew antigen-specific CD4+ T cells using viral peptide pools. Subsequent to a culture period of around eleven days, CD4+ T cells were isolated. None of the vaccinated had previously contracted SARS-CoV-2, and their nucleocapsid antibodies tested negative. Sequenced here: CD4+ T cells from PBMCs cultured with HCoV-OC43 spike peptides, sampled before COVID-19 vaccination. Regarding subset: HCoV-OC43 spike overlapping peptide pool stimulation. The source of these receptors is a human donor who received a COVID-19 vaccine.

This chain joins TRBV11-1 and TRBJ2-3; 9 positions match TRBD1. This CDR3 is built from 16 residues. CDR1 SGHAT and CDR2 FQDESV come from the germline V gene (reference sequence). J gave up 4 bases and V 3 bases, and 8 bases lay outside the gene matches. The chain's CDR3 is CASSLGDRVSPDTQYF. CDR3 DNA sequence: TGTGCCAGCAGCTTGGGGGACAGGGTGTCCCCAGATACGCAGTATTTT.

This chain links TRBV5-6 with TRBJ2-1, with 8 bases that match TRBD2. J gave up 7 bases and V 4 bases, and 7 bases lay outside the gene matches. CDR1 and CDR2 from the germline V gene are SGHDT and YYEEEE. The CDR3 consists of 14 residues. CDR3 sequence: CASSPRGGKNEQFF. The CDR3 DNA sequence: TGTGCCAGCAGCCCCCGGGGGGGCAAAAATGAGCAGTTCTTC.

The chain links TRBV12-3 or TRBV12-4 to TRBJ1-1; tentatively, D is TRBD1 (5 bases). V lost 7 bases to trimming and J lost 4 bases, with 13 bases between them. The CDR3 runs to 13 residues. The CDR3 is CASTLQRGTEAFF. The CDR3 DNA is TGTGCCAGCACCTTACAGAGGGGCACTGAAGCTTTCTTT.

The V and J genes are TRBV24-1 and TRBJ2-2; 11 bases align to TRBD1. The CDR3 is 16 residues long. With 3 bases clipped from V and 3 bases from J, the junction kept 2 bases outside the gene matches. Looked up from germline, CDR1 is KGHDR and CDR2 is SFDVKD. The CDR3 bases are TGTGCCACCAGTGATCCGGGACAGGGGGACACCGGGGAGCTGTTTTTT. Translating gives CATSDPGQGDTGELFF.

The V call is TRBV10-1, the J call TRBJ2-5; 8 bases are shared with TRBD1. J lost 3 bases, V lost 0 bases, and 9 bases had no gene match. This CDR3 has 17 residues. Per germline, CDR1 WNHNN and CDR2 SYGVQD (reference sequence). CDR3 DNA: TGCGCCAGCAGTGAGTCGTTCCGCCGGGACAGGAAAGAGACCCAGTACTTC. Translating gives CASSESFRRDRKETQYF.

The rearrangement uses TRBV9 and TRBJ2-1; TRBD2 agrees at 12 bases. The germline V gene encodes CDR1 SGDLS and CDR2 YYNGEE. The CDR3 length is 15 residues. V gave up 2 bases and J gave up 9 bases; unmatched junction bases: 6. CDR3 region: CASSVRTSGEGEQFF. The CDR3, as DNA: TGTGCCAGCAGCGTCCGGACTAGCGGGGAAGGTGAGCAGTTCTTC.

This clone was picked up a small number of times. This sequence joins TRBV7-2 and TRBJ2-1; a possible D gene is TRBD2 (6 bases). CDR3 length: 15 residues. Germline V gene sequence: CDR1 SGHTA, CDR2 FQGNSA. V lost 5 bases and J lost 12, with 23 bases in between. CDR3 loop: CASSARAPSLGGQFF. The CDR3 DNA reads TGTGCCAGCAGCGCTCGAGCTCCCTCCCTCGGGGGGCAGTTCTTC. Together with reference TRBV7-2 and TRBJ2-1, the CDR3 gives the full variable domain: GAGVSQSPSNKVTEKGKDVELRCDPISGHTALYWYRQSLGQGLEFLIYFQGNSAPDKSGLPSDRFSAERTGGSVSTLTIQRTQQEDSAVYLCASSARAPSLGGQFFGPGTRLTVL.

The CDR3, as DNA: TGCGCCAGCAGTGAGTCCCTTGGGGCCAGGACAGAAGGGGCCAACGTCCTGACTTTC. This sequence encodes CASSESLGARTEGANVLTF. The chain joins TRBV10-2 to TRBJ2-6, with a possible D match to TRBD1 (6 bases). Germline values: CDR1 WSHSY, CDR2 SAAADI. The CDR3 length is 19 residues. Trimming left V 0 bases short and J 4 bases short, with 19 bases between.

The rearrangement uses TRBV6-5 and TRBJ1-6; 7 bases agree with TRBD1. This CDR3 contains 14 residues. After removal of 6 bases from V and 11 bases from J, the junction contained 10 bases not matched to a gene. Germline V gene data show CDR1 as MNHEY and CDR2 as SVGAGI. The CDR3 here is CASREGQSGPPLHF. CDR3 bases: TGTGCCAGCAGGGAGGGACAGTCGGGGCCACCCCTCCACTTT.

The rearrangement links TRBV6-5 to TRBJ1-4; the D is unclear. This CDR3 contains 13 residues. CDR1 is MNHEY, CDR2 SVGAGI, per germline. V lost 0 bases, J lost 11 bases, and 10 bases lay in between. This chain's CDR3 is CASSYSAEGKLFF. CDR3 DNA: TGTGCCAGCAGTTACTCTGCGGAAGGGAAACTGTTTTTT.

The chain couples TRBV6-1 to TRBJ1-5; unclear D gene. The germline CDR1 and CDR2 sequences are MNHNS and SASEGT. V was shortened by 2 bases and J by 4 bases, with 15 bases between the two germline ends. CDR3 length equals 16 residues. The DNA of the CDR3 is TGTGCCAGCAGTGAATTTACTACCGCTACTAATCAGCCCCAGCATTTT. Protein: CASSEFTTATNQPQHF.

The genes are TRBV5-1 and TRBJ2-2, with D perhaps matching TRBD1 (6 bases). V was shortened by 2 bases and J by 0 bases, with 17 bases between the two germline ends. Per germline, CDR1 SGHRS and CDR2 YFSETQ. The CDR3 has 18 amino acids. The CDR3 sequence is CASSLRRTAIANTGELFF. DNA for the CDR3: TGCGCCAGCAGCTTAAGGAGGACAGCGATCGCGAACACCGGGGAGCTGTTTTTT.

This clone appeared a few times. This chain joins TRBV27 and TRBJ2-2, with D hard to call. The CDR3 is made up of 14 amino acids. The germline V and J ends were trimmed by 2 bases and 7 bases, with 11 bases remaining between them. From germline, CDR1 is MNHEY and CDR2 SMNVEV (reference sequence). DNA for the CDR3: TGTGCCAGCAGTTTAAGGCCCGCGATCGGGGAGCTGTTTTTT. Its protein product is CASSLRPAIGELFF.